Presented here are 18 T cell receptor beta chains from one specimen sequenced in a study of graft-versus-host responses after intestinal transplantation. The assay was immunoSEQ multiplex PCR, and TCRdb's table has in-frame clones only and misses some. This sample yields approximately 78,000 clones, of which about nine tenths are seen a single time; 7.5% to 8.5% belongs to the top ten. These receptors' targets are unknown. The input for sequencing was unstimulated CD8+ T cells sorted from spleen or lymph node cells, taken before transplant. These receptors originate from a human donor who was the organ donor for an intestinal transplant.

The V gene is TRBV29-1, the J gene TRBJ1-5; weak D call: TRBD1 (5 bases). This CDR3 is 14 amino acids long. The V gene's germline CDR1 is SQVTM and CDR2 ANQGSEA. Trimming took 0 bases from V and 11 from J, leaving 17 bases between them. CDR3 DNA: TGCAGCGTTGAAGACCCCAGGGATTTTGGGGCCCAGCATTTT. It codes for CSVEDPRDFGAQHF.

V usage is TRBV6-5 and J usage is TRBJ1-1; D possibly corresponds to TRBD1 (5 bases). Per the germline V gene, CDR1 is MNHEY and CDR2 is SVGAGI. With 10 bases removed from V and 2 bases from J, the gap between germline ends came to 20 bases. CDR3 length equals 15 residues. The CDR3 loop is CATIWVGAGNTEAFF. CDR3 coding DNA: TGTGCCACCATCTGGGTCGGGGCGGGTAACACTGAAGCTTTCTTT.

This clone occurred once. The genes are TRBV7-2 and TRBJ2-7; 7 bases line up with TRBD1. Germline CDR1 is SGHTA and CDR2 is FQGNSA. V was pared by 5 bases and J by 7 bases, with 14 bases of the junction left unmatched. The CDR3 has 15 residues. The CDR3 DNA follows: TGTGCCAGCAGCCCGACAGGGATCCGATATGGGGAGCAGTACTTC. Encoded protein: CASSPTGIRYGEQYF.

V gene TRBV11-2 combines with J gene TRBJ1-3; D possibly corresponds to TRBD1 (5 bases). CDR1 is SGHAT, CDR2 FQNNGV, per germline. CDR3 length: 19 residues. V dropped 0 bases and J dropped 0 bases, with 18 bases sitting between them. The CDR3 loop is CASSLDGGLYLSSGNTIYF. In nucleotides, the CDR3 is TGTGCCAGCAGCTTAGATGGGGGACTCTACCTGAGCTCTGGAAACACCATATATTTT.

This rearrangement joins TRBV10-3 to TRBJ1-2, with a possible D match to TRBD1 (5 bases). This CDR3 has 14 amino acids. Germline V gene data show CDR1 as ENHRY and CDR2 as SYGVKD. V was clipped by 11 bases and J by 4 bases, with 20 bases between them. The CDR3 spells CAAAPSGEFYGYTF. CDR3 DNA sequence: TGTGCCGCCGCCCCATCGGGGGAGTTCTATGGCTACACCTTC.

The chain carries TRBV10-3 and TRBJ2-5; 9 bases align to TRBD2. The germline CDR1 and CDR2 sequences are ENHRY and SYGVKD. There are 16 residues in the CDR3. Trimming took 7 bases from V and 5 from J; bases not matched to a gene: 14. In DNA form, the CDR3 reads TGTGCCATCAACGACCCGGGACTAGCCGGGGAGGAGACCCAGTACTTC. Encoded protein: CAINDPGLAGEETQYF.

This clone was observed a few times. The chain combines TRBV6-4 with TRBJ2-3; D perhaps matches TRBD2 (5 bases). The CDR3 contains 14 residues. V was shortened by 0 bases and J by 2 bases, with 6 bases between the two germline ends. Germline CDR1 and CDR2: MRHNA and SNTAGT. The CDR3 here is CASSDSRATDTQYF. In DNA form, the CDR3 reads TGTGCCAGCAGTGACTCGAGGGCCACAGATACGCAGTATTTT.

CDR3 protein: CASSFGSFQIFSGANVLTF. The CDR3 nucleotides are TGTGCCAGCAGTTTTGGTTCATTTCAGATTTTCTCTGGGGCCAACGTCCTGACTTTC. This sequence joins TRBV27 and TRBJ2-6, with D uncertain. Germline CDR1 is MNHEY and CDR2 is SMNVEV (reference sequence). This CDR3 is 19 amino acids long. V was clipped by 3 bases and J by 0 bases, with 18 bases between them.

The rearrangement uses TRBV28 and TRBJ1-4; D is uncertain. Deletions cut 3 bases from V and 10 bases from J, with 15 bases between. There are 14 residues in the CDR3. Germline lookup yields CDR1 MDHEN and CDR2 SYDVKM. The CDR3 loop reads CASSFPGYSGKLFF. The CDR3 DNA is TGTGCCAGCAGTTTCCCGGGTTATTCGGGAAAACTGTTTTTT.

The rearrangement joins TRBV19 to TRBJ2-7; no firm D call. Germline-derived CDR1 and CDR2 are LNHDA and SQIVND (reference sequence). V lost 8 bases and J lost 4, with 6 bases in between. The CDR3 has 10 amino acids. Here the CDR3 DNA reads TGTGCCAGTGGGGATTACGAGCAGTACTTC. It translates to CASGDYEQYF. The whole variable domain, filled in from reference TRBV19 and TRBJ2-7, reads DGGITQSPKYLFRKEGQNVTLSCEQNLNHDAMYWYRQDPGQGLRLIYYSQIVNDFQKGDIAEGYSVSREKKESFPLTVTSAQKNPTAFYLCASGDYEQYFGPGTRLTVT.

CDR3 amino acids: CASSPPGGPEAFF. The CDR3 region has the DNA TGTGCCAGCAGCCCACCCGGGGGTCCCGAAGCTTTCTTT. The V and J genes are TRBV4-2 and TRBJ1-1, with a possible D match to TRBD1 (5 bases). Trimming cost V 4 bases and J 8 bases, with 14 bases left between them. This CDR3 spans 13 amino acids. Germline assignment: CDR1 LGHNA and CDR2 YNFKEQ.

This chain uses TRBV15 with TRBJ1-4; 8 bases map to TRBD1. From germline, CDR1 is LNHNV and CDR2 YYDKDF (reference sequence). V was clipped by 5 bases and J by 4 bases; unmatched bases: 6. This CDR3 is built from 15 residues. The CDR3 protein is CATSEDRAGNEKLFF. The CDR3 region has the DNA TGTGCCACCAGCGAGGACAGGGCGGGTAATGAAAAACTGTTTTTT. Filled out from reference TRBV15 and TRBJ1-4, the complete variable domain reads DAMVIQNPRYQVTQFGKPVTLSCSQTLNHNVMYWYQQKSSQAPKLLFHYYDKDFNNEADTPDNFQSRRPNTSFCFLDIRSPGLGDTAMYLCATSEDRAGNEKLFFGSGTQLSVL.

The chain uses TRBV11-2 and TRBJ1-3, with D unresolved. Trimming pared 3 bases from V and 0 bases from J, leaving 9 bases between. The CDR3 contains 15 residues. Germline assignment: CDR1 SGHAT and CDR2 FQNNGV. Written as DNA, the CDR3 is TGTGCCAGCAGCTTCGACGGATTCTCTGGAAACACCATATATTTT. Translated, it gives CASSFDGFSGNTIYF. Using reference TRBV11-2 and TRBJ1-3 for the parts outside the CDR3, the full variable domain is EAGVAQSPRYKIIEKRQSVAFWCNPISGHATLYWYQQILGQGPKLLIQFQNNGVVDDSQLPKDRFSAERLKGVDSTLKIQPAKLEDSAVYLCASSFDGFSGNTIYFGEGSWLTVV.

As regards this clone: One end of the junction fails to match germline, which may point to a read error. CDR3 protein: CASSYSDSYEQYF. CDR3 coding DNA: TGTGCCAGCAGTTACTCGGACTCCTACGAGCAGTACTTC. This chain connects TRBV6-4 to TRBJ2-7; D unclear. This CDR3 has 13 amino acids. From germline, CDR1 is MRHNA and CDR2 SNTAGT.

In its sample, this clone was seen once. The chain joins TRBV6-5 to TRBJ1-1; 7 positions agree with TRBD1. V lost 0 bases and J lost 7; bases outside the gene matches: 8. The germline CDR1 and CDR2 sequences are MNHEY and SVGAGI. The CDR3 is 15 residues long. The CDR3 loop reads CASSYSSQGDIEAFF. Written as DNA, the CDR3 is TGTGCCAGCAGTTACTCCAGTCAGGGGGATATTGAAGCTTTCTTT.

This clone was found a few times. This chain links TRBV4-1 with TRBJ2-2; perhaps D is TRBD1 or TRBD2 (5 bases each). Looked up from germline, CDR1 is MGHRA and CDR2 is YSYEKL. V gave up 6 bases and J gave up 3 bases, with 8 bases separating them. CDR3 length: 13 residues. The CDR3 bases are TGCGCCAGCAGTCGAGGGGACACCGGGGAGCTGTTTTTT. It is translated as CASSRGDTGELFF.

V and J are TRBV13 and TRBJ2-3; no clear D gene. Trimming took 3 bases from V and 6 from J, leaving 13 bases between them. Germline CDR1 PRHDT, CDR2 FYEKMQ (reference sequence). This CDR3 is built from 14 residues. In nucleotides, the CDR3 is TGTGCCAGCAGCTTTCGTGGCGTAGGTGATACGCAGTATTTT. Translation gives CASSFRGVGDTQYF.

CDR3 residues: CASSIRDDQETQYF. The CDR3 nucleotides are TGCGCCAGCAGCATACGGGACGACCAAGAGACCCAGTACTTC. The chain uses TRBV4-1 and TRBJ2-5, with D possibly being TRBD1 or TRBD2 (5 bases each). The V gene lost 5 bases and the J gene lost 0 bases, with 10 bases spanning the gap. The CDR3 sequence is 14 residues long. The germline CDR1 and CDR2 sequences are MGHRA and YSYEKL.